The clone carrying this T cell receptor beta chain was seen many times. The antigen is unknown. The data stem from a study of T cell repertoires in cytomegalovirus infection. Study summary: Signatures in public TCR beta sequences pointed to both CMV infection and matching HLA type. General observations from the study: CMV-specific HLA-C-restricted TCR beta clonotypes dominated the ex vivo response.

J was trimmed by 4 bases and V by 6 bases; bases with no gene match: 4. The CDR3 contains 13 residues. CDR1 and CDR2 (germline): SGHTA, FQGNSA. MiXCR was run by TCRdb on the reads, yielding one entry per CDR3 protein. The sample records 200,000 to 300,000 distinct CDR3 sequences, more than 9% being singletons. The chain has TRBV7-2 and TRBJ2-5; 8 bases line up with TRBD1. Input material: PBMCs. The TCR comes from a human donor in good health (CMV status not recorded). Some clones in this sample may be carry-over from other donors' samples. CDR3 sequence reads: CASSRQGRETQYF. The CDR3, as DNA: TGTGCCAGCAGTCGACAGGGGAGAGAGACCCAGTACTTC.